The sequence of this TCR beta chain was determined in a study of T cells in Graves' hyperthyroidism and ophthalmopathy. This clonotype came up many times. RNA transcripts served as the template for amplifying TCR beta CDR3 regions. HTBI primers were the set used in a first-round RT-PCR of the TCR CDR3. TCRdb reprocessed the multiplex PCR reads with MiXCR, giving one entry per CDR3 protein. The sample consists of about 520,000 distinct CDR3 sequences, around a quarter of them appearing once. V was shortened by 0 bases and J by 2 bases, with 8 bases between the two germline ends. This CDR3 contains 15 residues. From germline, CDR1 is MNHEY and CDR2 SVGAGI.

The chain employs TRBV6-5 and TRBJ1-3; no firm D call. Material: blood. This sequence was found in a woman aged 30 to 39 with Graves' ophthalmopathy. CDR3 protein: CASSYSSDPGNTIYF. The CDR3 nucleotides read TGTGCCAGCAGTTACTCCTCAGATCCTGGAAACACCATATATTTT.